Listed below are T cell receptor beta chains from one sample, sequenced in a study of T-cell memory formation after mild COVID-19. One entry per CDR3 protein, called by TCRdb with MiXCR from the 5' RACE reads. The repertoire holds a few hundred thousand distinct CDR3 sequences, roughly 21% seen once, with around 13% in the top ten. The source material was PBMCs or a T cell subset sorted from them (not recorded which). The receptors were sampled from an adult woman who had mild COVID-19 (a few samples of this study predate the infection). Cell type and time point are not known. Each CDR3 is given with its conserved first and last residue. D genes are given only for firm matches. Only part of the rows carry a size: once, few, many, or a class if the clone is expanded.

TGTGCCAGCAGCCAATCTTACAGGTTTTCCAACTATGGCTACACCTTC | CASSQSYRFSNYGYTF | TRBJ1-2 | - | few | TRBV4-2
TGTGCCAGCAGCACCGACTATCCCTACGAGCAGTACTTC | CASSTDYPYEQYF | TRBJ2-7 | - | - | TRBV5-5
TGTGCCAGCAGCGCCCGGGACTCCCTTGGGGAGCAGTACTTC | CASSARDSLGEQYF | TRBJ2-7 | - | - | TRBV11-2
TGTGCCATCAGTGATCAGGGGGTCTGGGATGGAGCTTTCTTT | CAISDQGVWDGAFF | TRBJ1-1 | TRBD1 | - | TRBV10-3
TGTGCCAGCAGCGCATCTACAGGGGGCGGCTACACCTTC | CASSASTGGGYTF | TRBJ1-2 | TRBD1 | - | TRBV11-2
TGCAGTGCTAGAGATCCACAGGGGGCGAGTACTGAAGCTTTCTTT | CSARDPQGASTEAFF | TRBJ1-1 | TRBD1 | few | TRBV20-1
TGTGCCAGCAGCTTAAGGACAGGGGGCGATGAGCAGTTCTTC | CASSLRTGGDEQFF | TRBJ2-1 | TRBD1 | - | TRBV7-9
TGTGCCAGCAGTGATCCAGGGGAAAAACTGTTTTTT | CASSDPGEKLFF | TRBJ1-4 | - | - | TRBV27
TGTGCCAGCAGTTACCCCAACAGCGAAGCTTTCTTT | CASSYPNSEAFF | TRBJ1-1 | - | - | TRBV6-2/TRBV6-3
TGCGCCAGCAGCTCCCCCGGGACAGGGGGCTTATCCTCCTACGAGCAGTACTTC | CASSSPGTGGLSSYEQYF | TRBJ2-7 | TRBD1 | - | TRBV5-1
TGTGCCAGCAGCTTAGAGGTCGGGGGAGGCACAGATACGCAGTATTTT | CASSLEVGGGTDTQYF | TRBJ2-3 | - | few | TRBV7-2
TGTGCCAGCAGCAATCGCCGGGAGGGGGTCCAAGAGACCCAGTACTTC | CASSNRREGVQETQYF | TRBJ2-5 | TRBD2 | - | TRBV12-3/TRBV12-4
TGTGCCATACTTGAGGGGGTTGGGCAGCTCTCTGGAAACACCATATATTTT | CAILEGVGQLSGNTIYF | TRBJ1-3 | - | few | TRBV12-3/TRBV12-4
TGTGCCAGCAGCGCGACCGGGACAGGGGTGGATGGCTACACCTTC | CASSATGTGVDGYTF | TRBJ1-2 | TRBD1 | few | TRBV9
TGCGCCAGCAGCCAAGATCACGGACACAACTACGAGCAGTACTTC | CASSQDHGHNYEQYF | TRBJ2-7 | - | - | TRBV4-3